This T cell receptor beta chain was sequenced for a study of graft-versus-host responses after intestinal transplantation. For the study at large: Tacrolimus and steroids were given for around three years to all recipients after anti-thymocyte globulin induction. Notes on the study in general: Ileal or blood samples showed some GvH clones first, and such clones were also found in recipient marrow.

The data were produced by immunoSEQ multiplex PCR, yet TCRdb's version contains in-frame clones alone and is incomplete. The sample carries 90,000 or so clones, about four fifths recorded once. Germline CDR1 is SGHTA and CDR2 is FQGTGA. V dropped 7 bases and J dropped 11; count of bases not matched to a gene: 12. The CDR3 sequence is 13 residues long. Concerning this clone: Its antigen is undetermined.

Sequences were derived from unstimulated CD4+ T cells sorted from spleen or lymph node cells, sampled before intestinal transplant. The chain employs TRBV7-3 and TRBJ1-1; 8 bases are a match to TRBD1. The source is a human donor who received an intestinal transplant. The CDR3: CASTEGQGAVAFF. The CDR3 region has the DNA TGTGCCAGCACCGAAGGCCAGGGGGCTGTGGCTTTCTTT.